The 24 T cell receptor beta chains presented below share a single source sample, sequenced in a study of cytomegalovirus exposure and HLA in healthy donors. PCR was performed using 60 Vbeta and 13 Jbeta primers. The table came from immunoSEQ multiplex PCR; TCRdb's copy has only in-frame clones and leaves some out. The sample holds about 160,000 clones; approximately 76% are singletons and the top ten take roughly 2%. The sample was PBMCs. Every receptor here comes from a female donor in good health and CMV-seronegative.

This clone showed up just a few times. This chain links TRBV11-2 with TRBJ2-7; D is perhaps TRBD2 (6 bases). Trimming stripped 1 base from V and 3 bases from J, with 10 bases between. The V gene's germline CDR1 is SGHAT and CDR2 FQNNGV. The CDR3 loop spans 14 amino acids. This CDR3 reads CASSLAGSYYEQYF. CDR3 DNA: TGTGCCAGCAGCTTAGCCGGGAGTTACTACGAGCAGTACTTC.

The genes are TRBV19 and TRBJ1-5; 8 bases fit TRBD1. The CDR3 loop spans 16 amino acids. J gave up 7 bases and V 5 bases, and 13 bases lay outside the gene matches. Germline V gene data show CDR1 as LNHDA and CDR2 as SQIVND (reference sequence). Here the CDR3 DNA reads TGTGCCAGTAGTCCCCTCTCGACAGGGGTCGGGCAGCCCCAGCATTTT. Translating it yields CASSPLSTGVGQPQHF.

This rearrangement joins TRBV11-2 to TRBJ1-1, with D possibly TRBD1 on 5 matching bases. Germline values: CDR1 SGHAT, CDR2 FQNNGV. The CDR3 is 15 residues long. V was trimmed by 1 base and J by 0 bases, leaving 9 bases between them. The DNA of the CDR3 is TGTGCCAGCAGCTTAGGTTCGACAGTGAACACTGAAGCTTTCTTT. Translated, it gives CASSLGSTVNTEAFF.

The table lists this clone with a few counts. The rearrangement joins TRBV4-1 to TRBJ2-7; possibly TRBD2 for D (6 bases). The CDR3 has 15 residues. V was shortened by 0 bases and J by 4 bases, with 13 bases between the two germline ends. The germline gives CDR1 MGHRA, CDR2 YSYEKL. The CDR3 DNA reads as TGCGCCAGCAGCCAAGAGGAGGGGAGGAGGTACGAGCAGTACTTC. Its protein is CASSQEEGRRYEQYF.

V usage is TRBV19 and J usage is TRBJ2-7; 11 bases map to TRBD2. The J segment lost 2 bases and the V segment lost 7 bases, leaving 4 bases of the junction unmatched. The CDR3 covers 14 residues. Looked up from germline, CDR1 is LNHDA and CDR2 is SQIVND (reference sequence). The CDR3 here is CASTLTSGAYEQYF. The CDR3 DNA is TGTGCCAGTACCCTGACTAGCGGGGCCTACGAGCAGTACTTC.

The rearrangement links TRBV27 to TRBJ1-1, with D unclear. Germline CDR1 is MNHEY and CDR2 is SMNVEV (reference sequence). Trimming took 2 bases from V and 4 from J, leaving 8 bases between them. CDR3 length: 13 amino acids. The CDR3 here is CASSLDKATEAFF. The CDR3 coding sequence is TGTGCCAGCAGTTTAGACAAGGCCACTGAAGCTTTCTTT.

V gene TRBV5-1 combines with J gene TRBJ1-1; 10 nucleotides match TRBD1. This CDR3 is 14 amino acids long. Germline CDR1 is SGHRS and CDR2 is YFSETQ. V trimming: 4 bases; J trimming: 5 bases; junction bases outside the gene matches: 5. CDR3 sequence: CASSADRGPTEAFF. DNA for the CDR3: TGCGCCAGCAGCGCTGACAGGGGGCCAACTGAAGCTTTCTTT.

V and J are TRBV30 and TRBJ2-3, with a weak D call TRBD2 (5 bases). The CDR3 contains 13 residues. V shed 0 bases and J shed 4 bases, with 8 bases lying between them. Looked up from germline, CDR1 is GTSNPN and CDR2 is SVGIG (reference sequence). CDR3 loop: CAWSVLGADTQYF. The DNA of the CDR3 is TGTGCCTGGAGTGTTCTCGGGGCAGATACGCAGTATTTT.

The chain links TRBV25-1 to TRBJ1-3, with TRBD1 matching over 7 bases. Germline V CDR1 and CDR2: MGHDK, SYGVNS. The CDR3 totals 15 residues. The junction had 9 bases not matched to a gene; V was cut back by 8 bases and J by 2 bases. CDR3 in amino acids: CASGKQGTAGNTIYF. CDR3 nucleotide sequence: TGTGCCAGCGGCAAACAGGGGACGGCTGGAAACACCATATATTTT.

The chain joins TRBV5-6 to TRBJ1-2; D is possibly TRBD1 (5 bases). This CDR3 has 16 residues. Trimming shortened V by 4 bases and J by 4 bases, and 20 bases separated the two germline ends. Germline lookup yields CDR1 SGHDT and CDR2 YYEEEE. The CDR3 nucleotides read TGTGCCAGCAGCCCCCAAGCGGGTCGGGGACTCTATGGCTACACCTTC. Its translation: CASSPQAGRGLYGYTF. The whole variable domain, filled in from reference TRBV5-6 and TRBJ1-2, reads DAGVTQSPTHLIKTRGQQVTLRCSPKSGHDTVSWYQQALGQGPQFIFQYYEEEERQRGNFPDRFSGHQFPNYSSELNVNALLLGDSALYLCASSPQAGRGLYGYTFGSGTRLTVV.

The V gene is TRBV18, the J gene TRBJ1-2, with 9 bases identical to TRBD1. The V gene end was trimmed by 3 bases and the J gene end by 4 bases; junction bases not matched to a gene: 6. Germline CDR1 KGHSH, CDR2 LQKENI. The CDR3 runs to 15 residues. The CDR3 DNA sequence: TGTGCCAGCTCACCTACGGGACAGGGCCGCTATGGCTACACCTTC. It codes for CASSPTGQGRYGYTF.

The chain carries TRBV11-2 and TRBJ1-4, with 8 nucleotides matching TRBD1. Germline CDR1 and CDR2: SGHAT and FQNNGV. CDR3 size: 17 residues. Losses at the gene ends were 3 bases for V and 0 bases for J; bases not matched to a gene: 6. For the CDR3, the DNA is TGTGCCAGCAGCTTGGACAGGGCTGTGGCAACTAATGAAAAACTGTTTTTT. Its protein product is CASSLDRAVATNEKLFF. The variable domain in full, completed from reference TRBV11-2 and TRBJ1-4, reads EAGVAQSPRYKIIEKRQSVAFWCNPISGHATLYWYQQILGQGPKLLIQFQNNGVVDDSQLPKDRFSAERLKGVDSTLKIQPAKLEDSAVYLCASSLDRAVATNEKLFFGSGTQLSVL.

The table lists this clone with a count of one. CDR3: CASSRAGHGNQPQHF. CDR3 sequence (DNA): TGTGCCAGTAGTAGGGCTGGCCATGGCAATCAGCCCCAGCATTTT. The chain is built from TRBV19 and TRBJ1-5; D not resolved. The CDR3 covers 15 residues. The V and J ends lost 4 bases and 2 bases respectively, with 12 bases between them. Per the germline V gene, CDR1 is LNHDA and CDR2 is SQIVND (reference sequence).

The chain has TRBV5-4 and TRBJ1-2; 10 nucleotides align to TRBD1. V lost 4 bases, J lost 2 bases, and 5 bases stayed unmatched. From germline, CDR1 is SGHNT and CDR2 YYREEE (reference sequence). The CDR3 sequence is 15 residues long. In DNA form, the CDR3 reads TGTGCCAGCAGCCCTGGGACAGGGGCGAACTATGGCTACACCTTC. It is translated as CASSPGTGANYGYTF.

This chain links TRBV7-2 with TRBJ2-5; D call uncertain. Trimming took 1 base from V and 1 from J, leaving 4 bases between them. The CDR3 spans 13 residues. Germline assignment: CDR1 SGHTA and CDR2 FQGNSA. The CDR3 DNA is TGTGCCAGCAGCTTAGTCGTCCAAGAGACCCAGTACTTC. This gives the protein CASSLVVQETQYF.

This clone occurred a few times. The genes are TRBV5-4 and TRBJ2-5; TRBD1 aligns across 7 bases. V lost 5 bases and J lost 2; bases outside the gene matches: 6. Germline assignment: CDR1 SGHNT and CDR2 YYREEE (reference sequence). The CDR3 spans 14 residues. The CDR3 spells CASSMGQLQETQYF. CDR3 bases: TGTGCCAGCAGTATGGGACAGCTGCAAGAGACCCAGTACTTC.

The chain joins TRBV18 to TRBJ1-1; TRBD1 is a possible D gene (5 bases). The CDR3 is 13 amino acids. Trimming stripped 4 bases from V and 4 bases from J, with 10 bases between. Germline CDR1 and CDR2: KGHSH and LQKENI. CDR3 nucleotides: TGTGCCAGCTCACTGGGGCCGGTCACTGAAGCTTTCTTT. Translation gives CASSLGPVTEAFF.

The chain employs TRBV5-1 and TRBJ1-3; TRBD1 is a possible D gene (5 bases). The ends were cut back, 9 bases at V and 3 bases at J, with 19 bases in the middle. The V gene's germline CDR1 is SGHRS and CDR2 YFSETQ. The CDR3 loop spans 15 amino acids. The CDR3 here is CATRSGGADGNTIYF. Here the CDR3 DNA reads TGCGCCACGCGATCGGGAGGGGCAGATGGAAACACCATATATTTT.

The chain employs TRBV5-1 and TRBJ2-7, with 9 bases matching TRBD1. The ends lost 0 bases at V and 3 bases at J; junction bases unmatched: 7. Germline-derived CDR1 and CDR2 are SGHRS and YFSETQ. The CDR3 is 16 residues long. The CDR3 DNA reads TGCGCCAGCAGCTTGGGGATATTGGGACAGGGCTACGAGCAGTACTTC. This codes for CASSLGILGQGYEQYF.

The table lists this clone with a count of one. V gene TRBV11-2 combines with J gene TRBJ1-1, with 7 bases that match TRBD1. This CDR3 spans 19 amino acids. Germline-derived CDR1 and CDR2 are SGHAT and FQNNGV. V lost 2 bases and J lost 5; bases outside the gene matches: 20. The CDR3 region has the DNA TGTGCCAGCAGCTTAAATTACGGGGCCAGGACAGGTCTAGGTACTGAAGCTTTCTTT. Amino acid sequence: CASSLNYGARTGLGTEAFF.

The chain's CDR3 is CAWSPTGQGEEKLFF. The CDR3 DNA reads TGTGCCTGGAGTCCAACGGGACAGGGGGAAGAAAAACTGTTTTTT. V gene TRBV30 combines with J gene TRBJ1-4; 11 nucleotides match TRBD1. The CDR3 covers 15 residues. Losses at the gene ends were 2 bases for V and 8 bases for J; bases not matched to a gene: 7. Germline loops: CDR1 GTSNPN, CDR2 SVGIG (reference sequence).

This chain connects TRBV5-1 to TRBJ2-7; 7 nucleotides match TRBD2. The CDR3 runs to 14 residues. Germline trimming cut 1 base from V and 1 base from J; bases unmatched to any gene: 2. CDR1 is SGHRS and CDR2 is YFSETQ in the germline V gene. The CDR3 here is CASSLNGRSYEQYF. CDR3 in DNA: TGCGCCAGCAGCTTGAACGGGAGGTCCTACGAGCAGTACTTC.

The chain couples TRBV5-1 to TRBJ2-1, with 10 bases identical to TRBD2. Germline V gene lookup returns CDR1 SGHRS and CDR2 YFSETQ. CDR3 length equals 15 residues. With V trimmed by 5 bases and J by 8 bases, 10 bases remained unmatched. CDR3 sequence: CASRPGTSEVDEQFF. The CDR3 nucleotides are TGCGCCAGCAGGCCCGGGACTAGCGAGGTAGATGAGCAGTTCTTC. Using reference TRBV5-1 and TRBJ2-1 for the parts outside the CDR3, the full variable domain is KAGVTQTPRYLIKTRGQQVTLSCSPISGHRSVSWYQQTPGQGLQFLFEYFSETQRNKGNFPGRFSGRQFSNSRSEMNVSTLELGDSALYLCASRPGTSEVDEQFFGPGTRLTVL.

The chain employs TRBV2 and TRBJ1-1, with D maybe TRBD1 (5 bases). Per the germline V gene, CDR1 is SNHLY and CDR2 is FYNNEI. This CDR3 contains 14 residues. Deletions cut 6 bases from V and 0 bases from J, with 11 bases between. The CDR3 here is CASSRLTVNTEAFF. CDR3 sequence (DNA): TGTGCCAGCAGCCGCCTGACAGTGAACACTGAAGCTTTCTTT.